Below are 27 T cell receptor beta chains sequenced from a single sample in a study of post-analysis software for immune sequencing data (dated by TCRdb to about 2015). Paper-wide results and their limitations: Patients showed significantly higher frequencies than controls for a handful of TRBV segments, among them TRBV5-6, TRBV5-1 and TRBV20-1.

Receptor amplification or capture employed PCR. The data were produced on an Illumina HiSeq 2500. To reduce PCR and sequencing biases, unique molecular identifiers were incorporated into the TCR beta cDNA libraries. In-frame beta chains were kept once TCRdb had trimmed the public reads at Q25 with fastp and called clones with MiXCR. Entries that share a CDR3 protein sequence are merged under the most common genes and DNA. A total of 650,000 to 900,000 distinct CDR3 sequences appear in this sample, about 43% of them only once. In total, the top ten clones hold 4% to 5% of the sample. The antigens for these receptors are not known. Sequencing was carried out using blood. Every receptor here comes from a girl aged 5 to 17 with multiple sclerosis.

The chain employs TRBV29-1 and TRBJ1-1; D call uncertain. Germline V gene data show CDR1 as SQVTM and CDR2 as ANQGSEA. This CDR3 has 12 residues. Trimming removed 5 bases from V and 1 base from J, with 8 bases in between. The CDR3: CSVRDGNTEAFF. DNA for the CDR3: TGCAGCGTTCGCGATGGGAACACTGAAGCTTTCTTT.

This clonotype was detected many times. The rearrangement joins TRBV29-1 to TRBJ2-1, with TRBD2 matching over 9 bases. This CDR3 region has 15 residues. The germline V gene has CDR1 SQVTM and CDR2 ANQGSEA. Trimming at V came to 5 bases and at J to 5 bases, leaving 10 bases not matched to a gene. The CDR3, as DNA: TGCAGCGTTAAGGGGAGCGGGGGGATTCACAATGAGCAGTTCTTC. Its translation is CSVKGSGGIHNEQFF.

The chain joins TRBV29-1 to TRBJ2-7, with D maybe TRBD1 (5 bases). The CDR3 contains 16 residues. The germline V and J ends were trimmed by 6 bases and 3 bases, with 24 bases remaining between them. From germline, CDR1 is SQVTM and CDR2 ANQGSEA. Here the CDR3 reads CSVVDSALGLSYEQYF. The CDR3 nucleotides read TGCAGCGTCGTCGACAGTGCCCTGGGTCTAAGCTACGAGCAGTACTTC.

On this clonotype itself: The junction differs from germline at one of its ends, possibly a read error. This sequence joins TRBV15 and TRBJ2-1, with a weak D call TRBD2 (6 bases). CDR3 size: 16 residues. Germline V lookup: CDR1 LNHNV, CDR2 YYDKDF (reference sequence). The DNA for the CDR3 is TGTGCCGCCAGTCAGGAGGGGCTTAGCTCCTACAATGAGCAGTTCTTC. Residues: CAASQEGLSSYNEQFF. The whole variable domain, filled in from reference TRBV15 and TRBJ2-1, reads DAMVIQNPRYQVTQFGKPVTLSCSQTLNHNVMYWYQQKSSQAPKLLFHYYDKDFNNEADTPDNFQSRRPNTSFCFLDIRSPGLGDTAMYLCAASQEGLSSYNEQFFGPGTRLTVL.

This clonotype was recorded a few times. The rearrangement links TRBV7-6 to TRBJ2-1, with TRBD2 identical over 7 bases. Germline CDR1 SGHVS, CDR2 FNYEAQ. The CDR3 is 17 amino acids. V was clipped by 5 bases and J by 7 bases; unmatched bases: 17. The CDR3 DNA is TGTGCCAGCAGCCCATACGCCCTAGCGGAGGGTATAAATGAGCAGTTCTTC. It codes for CASSPYALAEGINEQFF.

The J gene is TRBJ1-1, the V gene TRBV12-3 or TRBV12-4, with no clear D. V was cut by 2 bases and J by 1 base, with 8 bases left in between. The length of the CDR3 is 14 residues. The CDR3 nucleotides read TGTGCCAGCAGTTTAAGGCAGTCGAACACTGAAGCTTTCTTT. It codes for CASSLRQSNTEAFF.

This rearrangement joins TRBV5-1 to TRBJ2-1, with TRBD2 matching 9 bases. This CDR3 comprises 18 residues. The V gene's germline CDR1 is SGHRS and CDR2 YFSETQ. The ends lost 0 bases at V and 0 bases at J; junction bases unmatched: 7. CDR3 in amino acids: CASSLVAGGPGSYNEQFF. In DNA form, the CDR3 reads TGCGCCAGCAGCTTGGTTGCGGGAGGGCCTGGCTCCTACAATGAGCAGTTCTTC.

The table lists this clonotype with a few counts. This chain uses TRBV4-3 with TRBJ2-7; 13 bases are a match to TRBD2. Germline CDR1 reads LGHNA; CDR2 reads YSLEER. J gave up 0 bases and V 4 bases, and 6 bases lay outside the gene matches. This CDR3 contains 17 residues. Written as DNA, the CDR3 is TGCGCCAGCAGCCCGAGACTAGCGGGAGGTAGCTCCTACGAGCAGTACTTC. Translated: CASSPRLAGGSSYEQYF.

The chain combines TRBV6-6 with TRBJ2-1, with 7 bases that match TRBD1. After removal of 5 bases from V and 0 bases from J, the junction contained 7 bases not matched to a gene. The length of the CDR3 is 16 residues. Germline V gene data show CDR1 as MNHNY and CDR2 as SVGAGI (reference sequence). CDR3 in amino acids: CASSQQGTLSYNEQFF. In DNA, the CDR3 is TGTGCCAGCAGTCAACAGGGGACCCTCTCCTACAATGAGCAGTTCTTC.

This chain connects TRBV7-2 to TRBJ2-1; 10 bases fit TRBD2. The ends lost 5 bases at V and 1 base at J; junction bases unmatched: 11. Per the germline V gene, CDR1 is SGHTA and CDR2 is FQGNSA. This CDR3 has 18 residues. CDR3 bases: TGTGCCAGCAGCCCACCTGCTAGCGGGAGTTGGTCCTACAATGAGCAGTTCTTC. Protein: CASSPPASGSWSYNEQFF.

This clonotype was detected only a few times. The V gene is TRBV6-1, the J gene TRBJ2-5; 7 bases map to TRBD2. The CDR3 is 17 amino acids. V dropped 6 bases and J dropped 3; count of bases not matched to a gene: 16. Germline V lookup: CDR1 MNHNS, CDR2 SASEGT. The CDR3, as DNA: TGTGCCAGCAGAGCCCCCGCGGGTGCGGGAGTGGAAGAGACCCAGTACTTC. This codes for CASRAPAGAGVEETQYF.

The chain couples TRBV6-2 or TRBV6-3 to TRBJ2-4; D may match TRBD1 or TRBD2 (5 bases each). Germline CDR1 reads MNHEY; CDR2 reads SVGEGT. The CDR3 is 16 residues long. With 2 bases removed from V and 13 bases from J, the gap between germline ends came to 24 bases. The CDR3 sequence is CASSYTLSGTPLEQYF. CDR3 coding DNA: TGTGCCAGCAGTTACACCCTCTCCGGGACCCCTTTAGAGCAGTACTTC.

The table lists this clonotype with a few counts. The CDR3, as DNA: TGTGCCAGCAGTTTATTAGGGCCTGCCACTGAAGCTTTCTTT. Its protein product is CASSLLGPATEAFF. This chain joins TRBV27 and TRBJ1-1; no definite D call. Germline values: CDR1 MNHEY, CDR2 SMNVEV (reference sequence). This CDR3 has 14 amino acids. The V end lost 1 base, the J end lost 4 bases, and 10 bases lay between the germline ends.

The genes are TRBV15 and TRBJ2-4; D is possibly TRBD2 (6 bases). Judging by the DNA end, TRBJ2-7 fits better; the J call may be wrong. CDR3 length: 15 residues. Per germline, CDR1 LNHNV and CDR2 YYDKDF (reference sequence). The CDR3 sequence is CATSREGSGLDEQYF. Written as DNA, the CDR3 is TGTGCCACCAGCAGAGAGGGTTCGGGACTCGACGAGCAGTACTTC.

This clonotype was detected a few times. This chain uses TRBV29-1 with TRBJ2-6; 8 bases are a match to TRBD1. CDR1 and CDR2 from the germline V gene are SQVTM and ANQGSEA. The CDR3 runs to 15 residues. Germline trimming cut 4 bases from V and 0 bases from J; bases unmatched to any gene: 2. The CDR3 protein is CSVGQGNSGANVLTF. In nucleotides, the CDR3 is TGCAGCGTTGGACAGGGGAACTCTGGGGCCAACGTCCTGACTTTC. The full variable domain, in which reference TRBV29-1 and TRBJ2-6 provide the parts outside the CDR3, is SAVISQKPSRDICQRGTSLTIQCQVDSQVTMMFWYRQQPGQSLTLIATANQGSEATYESGFVIDKFPISRPNLTFSTLTVSNMSPEDSSIYLCSVGQGNSGANVLTFGAGSRLTVL.

Remarks on this clonotype: Relative to the germline gene, one junction end is altered; a read error may explain this. The chain carries TRBV4-3 and TRBJ2-1; TRBD2 agrees at 12 bases. Germline V gives CDR1 LGHNA, CDR2 YSLEER. CDR3 length: 17 residues. This CDR3 reads CASSQDAVLAGGNERFF. For the CDR3, the DNA is TGCGCCAGCAGCCAAGATGCCGTACTAGCGGGGGGCAATGAGCGGTTCTTC.

This chain connects TRBV27 to TRBJ2-3; TRBD2 matches 14 bases. V shed 3 bases, J shed 4 bases, and the junction held 6 bases outside the gene matches. The CDR3 totals 17 residues. Germline V gene lookup returns CDR1 MNHEY and CDR2 SMNVEV (reference sequence). The CDR3 sequence is CASSLGTSGRGADTQYF. The CDR3, as DNA: TGTGCCAGCAGTTTGGGGACTAGCGGGAGAGGAGCAGATACGCAGTATTTT.

The gene calls are TRBV12-3 or TRBV12-4 and TRBJ2-7; D is perhaps TRBD2 (6 bases). V lost 2 bases to trimming and J lost 3 bases, with 11 bases between them. This CDR3 has 14 residues. CDR3 region: CASSLRDLNYEQYF. In nucleotides, the CDR3 is TGTGCCAGCAGTTTAAGGGACTTAAACTACGAGCAGTACTTC.

The genes are TRBV20-1 and TRBJ2-5; 10 nucleotides agree with TRBD2. J lost 4 bases, V lost 4 bases, and 9 bases had no gene match. The CDR3 has 15 residues. CDR1 and CDR2 from the germline V gene are DFQATT and SNEGSKA (reference sequence). In nucleotides, the CDR3 is TGCAGTGCTACCCGACTAGCGGGCTCCCGAGAGACCCAGTACTTC. Its translation: CSATRLAGSRETQYF.

The chain carries TRBV2 and TRBJ1-5; D unresolved. V was trimmed by 4 bases and J by 8 bases, leaving 12 bases between them. The CDR3 runs to 13 residues. Looked up from germline, CDR1 is SNHLY and CDR2 is FYNNEI. This CDR3 is CASSAGNRKPQHF. The CDR3 DNA reads as TGTGCCAGCAGTGCTGGCAATAGAAAGCCCCAGCATTTT. Looking up the rest from reference TRBV2 and TRBJ1-5 gives the full variable domain: EPEVTQTPSHQVTQMGQEVILRCVPISNHLYFYWYRQILGQKVEFLVSFYNNEISEKSEIFDDQFSVERPDGSNFTLKIRSTKLEDSAMYFCASSAGNRKPQHFGDGTRLSIL.

The table lists this clonotype with a few counts. J is TRBJ1-6 and V is TRBV6-2 or TRBV6-3; D unclear. The CDR3 totals 15 residues. V shed 2 bases and J shed 7 bases, with 12 bases lying between them. The germline V gene encodes CDR1 MNHEY and CDR2 SVGEGT. The CDR3, as DNA: TGTGCCAGCAGTTACCCCACGGGATGGAATTCACCCCTCCACTTT. As protein: CASSYPTGWNSPLHF.

The V call is TRBV12-3 or TRBV12-4, the J call TRBJ1-5; unclear D gene. CDR3 size: 16 residues. V was shortened by 2 bases and J by 2 bases, with 13 bases between the two germline ends. CDR3 in amino acids: CASSLSPGAGNQPQHF. In DNA form, the CDR3 reads TGTGCCAGCAGTTTAAGTCCGGGTGCGGGCAATCAGCCCCAGCATTTT.

The chain uses TRBV18 and TRBJ2-5; 9 nucleotides align to TRBD2. From germline, CDR1 is KGHSH and CDR2 LQKENI. CDR3 length equals 15 residues. The V segment lost 2 bases and the J segment 4 bases; nucleotides outside the gene matches: 5. CDR3 bases: TGTGCCAGCTCACCAGGGCGGGAGGGCCGAGAGACCCAGTACTTC. This codes for CASSPGREGRETQYF.

The chain has TRBV4-1 and TRBJ2-1, with D hard to call. The germline V and J ends were trimmed by 5 bases and 8 bases, with 16 bases remaining between them. The CDR3 extends over 14 amino acids. Germline V gives CDR1 MGHRA, CDR2 YSYEKL. Written as DNA, the CDR3 is TGCGCCAGCAGCTTCTCATGGACCACTCATGAGCAGTTCTTC. Its translation is CASSFSWTTHEQFF.

The chain carries TRBV12-3 or TRBV12-4 and TRBJ2-4, with D unclear. CDR3 length: 14 residues. Trimming removed 3 bases at V and 8 bases at J, with 14 bases between. Here the CDR3 reads CASSFFRSRDIQYF. CDR3 in DNA: TGTGCCAGCAGTTTTTTCAGGAGCCGGGACATTCAGTACTTC.

This clonotype was found a few times. Since a much larger clone is just one base distant, this may be a read error. The chain's CDR3 is CASSVSGVGTQYF. As DNA, the CDR3 is TGTGCCAGCAGCGTTAGCGGGGTAGGGACCCAGTACTTC. This chain links TRBV13 with TRBJ2-5, with 8 bases lining up with TRBD2. CDR1 is PRHDT and CDR2 is FYEKMQ in the germline V gene (reference sequence). The CDR3 runs to 13 residues. The ends lost 5 bases at V and 7 bases at J; junction bases unmatched: 6. Complete variable domain (other parts from reference TRBV13 and TRBJ2-5): AAGVIQSPRHLIKEKRETATLKCYPIPRHDTVYWYQQGPGQDPQFLISFYEKMQSDKGSIPDRFSAQQFSDYHSELNMSSLELGDSALYFCASSVSGVGTQYFGPGTRLLVL.

In this sample, this clonotype turned up once. It is likely a read error, because the conserved phenylalanine at the end of the CDR3 is missing. The rearrangement joins TRBV9 to TRBJ2-4; 9 bases agree with TRBD2. Germline CDR1 and CDR2: SGDLS and YYNGEE. The CDR3 has 16 residues. J lost 13 bases, V lost 0 bases, and 14 bases had no gene match. In DNA form, the CDR3 reads TGTGCCAGCAGCGTAGTCGCGGGAGGGCCCTCGGCGGAGCAGTACTGC. This translates into CASSVVAGGPSAEQYC.